Listed below are T cell receptor beta chains from one sample, sequenced in a study of blood T cell repertoires in COVID-19. Clones were read by immunoSEQ multiplex PCR, and TCRdb kept only the in-frame ones, dropping some. Among about 53,000 clones listed, 65% to 90% were seen once. Sequencing was done on a sample of peripheral blood. These receptors originate from a woman of 80 years or more with COVID-19, enrolled during active disease. Each CDR3 is given with its conserved first and last residue.

cdr3_aa	v_call	cdr3_length
CASSSAAGGYTEAFF	TRBV9	15
CASSPLRNEQFF	TRBV14	12
CASSLKRLAGAADTQYF	TRBV5-4	17
CASSRYTGTGELFF	TRBV3-1/TRBV3-2	14
CASSLGLAGAGGELFF	TRBV5-1	16
CASGDRNIQYF	TRBV3-1/TRBV3-2	11
CASTDDIPSNQPQHF	TRBV19	15
CASSLGAGDPFSGNTIYF	TRBV5-4	18
CAIRSGLSGPYQETQYF	TRBV10-3	17
CATSISGGRKPQHF	TRBV15	14
CASSHRGLAGGSTDTQYF	TRBV14	18
CASSDRQGSNYGYTF	TRBV19	15
CAWSRDSNQPQHF	TRBV30	13
CASSFQASYGYTF	TRBV12-3/TRBV12-4	13
CASSPTTVRTRGVEQYF	TRBV3-1/TRBV3-2	17
CASSPAQRENTGELFF	TRBV4-2	16
CASSQDGGSGNEQFF	TRBV4-1	15
CASSSEQMNQPQHF	TRBV6-6	14
CASSPRTVSFGEQYF	TRBV27	15
CASSISRGPDTQYF	TRBV19	14
CASSTDRGINSPLHF	TRBV19	15
CSVESGTGNTEAFF	TRBV29-1	14
CASSQVPKSSGNTIYF	TRBV3-1/TRBV3-2	16
CASSRVRDNNEQYF	TRBV6-5	14
CASSYPSASGRFEQYF	TRBV6-5	16
CASSHLAGDADTQYF	TRBV4-1	15
CASSEGQGLGPLHF	TRBV2	14
CASRTSGTDTQYF	TRBV19	13
CASSRDRGLYEQYF	TRBV6-5	14
CASSQGWNGLRPQHF	TRBV3-1/TRBV3-2	15
CASSFGFDYNYGYTF	TRBV7-9	15
CASSLVGTVAEQFF	TRBV11-3	14
CASSLRALGGAEQFF	TRBV7-8	15
CASSLESTGWYGYTF	TRBV5-5	15
CASSQAQAGHEQYF	TRBV3-1/TRBV3-2	14
CASSLPTGVETQYF	TRBV5-5	14
CASSAGILFNEQFF	TRBV3-1/TRBV3-2	14
CASSDGTIHGYTF	TRBV12-3/TRBV12-4	13
CASSRSLGGGTDTQYF	TRBV3-1/TRBV3-2	16
CASSLLGHYEQYF	TRBV13	13
CASSPPYISEGETQYF	TRBV18	16
CASSLDSSGTSGSGQYF	TRBV9	17
CASSYGGAYNEQFF	TRBV5-4	14
CASSLGLAADTQYF	TRBV7-2	14
CAWSVWVLAGDSGTGELFF	TRBV30	19
CASSPRTGSDNEQFF	TRBV7-9	15
CASSESTGSADEQYF	TRBV10-1	15